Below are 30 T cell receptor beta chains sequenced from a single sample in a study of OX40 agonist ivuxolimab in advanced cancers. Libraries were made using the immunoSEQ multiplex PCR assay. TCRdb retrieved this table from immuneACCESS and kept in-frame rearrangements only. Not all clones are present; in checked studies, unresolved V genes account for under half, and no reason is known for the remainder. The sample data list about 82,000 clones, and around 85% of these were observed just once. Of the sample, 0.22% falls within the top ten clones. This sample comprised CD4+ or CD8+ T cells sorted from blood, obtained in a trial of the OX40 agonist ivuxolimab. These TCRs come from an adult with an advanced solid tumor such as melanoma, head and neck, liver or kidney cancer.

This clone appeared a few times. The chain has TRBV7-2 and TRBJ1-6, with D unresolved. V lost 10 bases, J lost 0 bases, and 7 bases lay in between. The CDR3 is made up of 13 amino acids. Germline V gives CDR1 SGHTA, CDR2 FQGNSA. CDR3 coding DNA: TGTGCCACCGGGAGCTCCTATAATTCACCCCTCCACTTT. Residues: CATGSSYNSPLHF.

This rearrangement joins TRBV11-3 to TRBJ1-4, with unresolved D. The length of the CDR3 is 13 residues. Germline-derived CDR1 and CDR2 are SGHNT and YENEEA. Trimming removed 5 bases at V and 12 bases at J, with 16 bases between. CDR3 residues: CASSVADGRELFF. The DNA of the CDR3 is TGTGCCAGCAGCGTAGCCGACGGGCGTGAACTGTTTTTT.

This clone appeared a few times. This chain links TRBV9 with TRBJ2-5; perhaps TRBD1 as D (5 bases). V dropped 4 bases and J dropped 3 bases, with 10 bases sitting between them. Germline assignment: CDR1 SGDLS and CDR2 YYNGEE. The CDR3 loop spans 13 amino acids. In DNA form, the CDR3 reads TGTGCCAGCAGCCCCAGGACAAAAGAGACCCAGTACTTC. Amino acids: CASSPRTKETQYF.

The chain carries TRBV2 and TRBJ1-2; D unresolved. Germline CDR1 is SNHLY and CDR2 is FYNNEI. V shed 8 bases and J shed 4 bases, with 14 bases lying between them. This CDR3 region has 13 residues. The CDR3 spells CASRPPVLYGYTF. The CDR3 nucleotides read TGTGCCAGCCGCCCTCCTGTCCTCTATGGCTACACCTTC.

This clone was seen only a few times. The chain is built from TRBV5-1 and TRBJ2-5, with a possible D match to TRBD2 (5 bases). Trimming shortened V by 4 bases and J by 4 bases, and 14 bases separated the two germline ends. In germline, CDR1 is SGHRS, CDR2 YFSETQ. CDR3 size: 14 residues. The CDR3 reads CASSAGGGRETQYF. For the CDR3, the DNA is TGCGCCAGCAGCGCCGGAGGTGGGAGAGAGACCCAGTACTTC.

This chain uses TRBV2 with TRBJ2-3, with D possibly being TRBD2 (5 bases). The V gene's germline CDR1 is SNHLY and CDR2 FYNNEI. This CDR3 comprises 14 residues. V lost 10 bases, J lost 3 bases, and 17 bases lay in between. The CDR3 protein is CANRFGVRTDTQYF. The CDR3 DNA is TGTGCCAACCGATTCGGGGTTAGGACAGATACGCAGTATTTT.

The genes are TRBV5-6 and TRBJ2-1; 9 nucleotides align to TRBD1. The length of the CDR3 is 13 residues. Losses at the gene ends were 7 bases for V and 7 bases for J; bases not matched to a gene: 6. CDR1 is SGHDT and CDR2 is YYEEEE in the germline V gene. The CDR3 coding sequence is TGTGCCAGCTTCCGGGACAGGGTAAATGAGCAGTTCTTC. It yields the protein CASFRDRVNEQFF.

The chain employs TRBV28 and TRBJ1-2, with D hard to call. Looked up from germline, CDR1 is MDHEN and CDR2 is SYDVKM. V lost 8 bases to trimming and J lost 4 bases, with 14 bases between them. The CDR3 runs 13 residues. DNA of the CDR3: TGTGCCAGCCCACTAGGGTGGATCTATGGCTACACCTTC. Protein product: CASPLGWIYGYTF.

The CDR3 bases are TGTGCCAGCGGGCAGTGGACTAGCACCTACAATGAGCAGTTCTTC. It is translated as CASGQWTSTYNEQFF. The chain employs TRBV21-1 and TRBJ2-1; the D segment call TRBD2 is taken from the table without a DNA check. TRBV21-1 is a pseudogene segment. There are 15 residues in the CDR3.

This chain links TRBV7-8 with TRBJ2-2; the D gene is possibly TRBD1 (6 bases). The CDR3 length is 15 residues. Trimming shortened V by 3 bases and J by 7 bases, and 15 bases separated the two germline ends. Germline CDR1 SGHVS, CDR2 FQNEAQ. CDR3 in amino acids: CASSFVGASVGELFF. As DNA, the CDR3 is TGTGCCAGCAGCTTTGTGGGGGCCAGTGTCGGGGAGCTGTTTTTT.

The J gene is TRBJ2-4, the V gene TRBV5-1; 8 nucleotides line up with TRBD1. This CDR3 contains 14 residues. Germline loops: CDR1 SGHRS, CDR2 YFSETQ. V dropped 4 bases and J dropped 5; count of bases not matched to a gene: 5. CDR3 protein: CASSPSTGENIQYF. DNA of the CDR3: TGCGCCAGCAGCCCATCGACAGGGGAAAACATTCAGTACTTC.

The CDR3 protein is CATSWGTGTYGYTF. The CDR3 bases are TGTGCCACCTCTTGGGGAACAGGAACCTATGGCTACACCTTC. V and J are TRBV28 and TRBJ1-2, with a possible D match to TRBD1 (5 bases). Germline lookup yields CDR1 MDHEN and CDR2 SYDVKM. The CDR3 extends over 14 amino acids. Trimming stripped 10 bases from V and 4 bases from J, with 19 bases between.

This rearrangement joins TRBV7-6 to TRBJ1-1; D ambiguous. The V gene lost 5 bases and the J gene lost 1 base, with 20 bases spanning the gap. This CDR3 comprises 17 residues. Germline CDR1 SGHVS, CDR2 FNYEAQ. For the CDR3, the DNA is TGTGCCAGCAGCCAATCAGCGTGGATTCGGGGGAACACTGAAGCTTTCTTT. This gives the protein CASSQSAWIRGNTEAFF.

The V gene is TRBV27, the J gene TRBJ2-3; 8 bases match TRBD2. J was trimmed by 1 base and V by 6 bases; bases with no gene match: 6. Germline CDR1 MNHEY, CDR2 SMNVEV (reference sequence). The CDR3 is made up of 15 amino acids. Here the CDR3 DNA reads TGTGCCAGCAGCTCCGGGACTAGAGGCACAGATACGCAGTATTTT. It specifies CASSSGTRGTDTQYF.

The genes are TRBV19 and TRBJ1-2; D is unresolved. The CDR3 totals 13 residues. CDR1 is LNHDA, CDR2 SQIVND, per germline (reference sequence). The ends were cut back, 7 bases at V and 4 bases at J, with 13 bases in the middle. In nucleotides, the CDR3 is TGTGCCAGTACTGAGCAAGGCCTCTATGGCTACACCTTC. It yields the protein CASTEQGLYGYTF.

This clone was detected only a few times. The CDR3 sequence: CASREYGELFF. The CDR3 bases are TGTGCCAGTCGAGAGTACGGGGAGCTGTTTTTT. J is TRBJ2-2 and V is TRBV2; no clear D gene. Deletions cut 9 bases from V and 7 bases from J, with 9 bases between. The germline V gene has CDR1 SNHLY and CDR2 FYNNEI. This CDR3 contains 11 residues.

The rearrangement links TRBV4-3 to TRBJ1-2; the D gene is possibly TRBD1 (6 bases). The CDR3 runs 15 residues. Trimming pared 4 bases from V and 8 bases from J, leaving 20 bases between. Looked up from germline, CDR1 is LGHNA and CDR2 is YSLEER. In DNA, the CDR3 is TGCGCCAGCAGCCTAAGATACAGACAGGACTTCGGCTACACCTTC. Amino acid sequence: CASSLRYRQDFGYTF.

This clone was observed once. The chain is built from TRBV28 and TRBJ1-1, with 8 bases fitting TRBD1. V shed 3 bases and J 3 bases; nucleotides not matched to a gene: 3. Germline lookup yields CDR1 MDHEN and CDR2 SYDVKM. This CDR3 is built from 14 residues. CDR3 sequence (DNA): TGTGCCAGCAGTTTCAGGGGGCGGGACACTGAAGCTTTCTTT. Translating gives CASSFRGRDTEAFF.

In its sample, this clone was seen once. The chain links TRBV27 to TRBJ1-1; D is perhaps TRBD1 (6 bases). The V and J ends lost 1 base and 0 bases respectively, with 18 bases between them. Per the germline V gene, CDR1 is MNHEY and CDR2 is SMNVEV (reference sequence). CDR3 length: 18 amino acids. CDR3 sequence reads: CASSLWRGGGRMNTEAFF. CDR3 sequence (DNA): TGTGCCAGCAGTTTATGGCGTGGGGGGGGCAGGATGAACACTGAAGCTTTCTTT.

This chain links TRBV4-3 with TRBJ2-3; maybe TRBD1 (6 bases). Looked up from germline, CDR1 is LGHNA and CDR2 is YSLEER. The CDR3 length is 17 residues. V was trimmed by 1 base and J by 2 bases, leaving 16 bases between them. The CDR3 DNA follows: TGCGCCAGCAGCCAAGGAAGGGGCAGGGGATACACAGATACGCAGTATTTT. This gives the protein CASSQGRGRGYTDTQYF.

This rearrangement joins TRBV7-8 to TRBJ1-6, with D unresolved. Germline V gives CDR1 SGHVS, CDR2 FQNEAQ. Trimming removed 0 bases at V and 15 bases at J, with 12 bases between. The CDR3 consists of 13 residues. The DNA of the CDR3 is TGTGCCAGCAGCTTAGCGGCGGACCGGAACCTCCACTTT. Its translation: CASSLAADRNLHF.

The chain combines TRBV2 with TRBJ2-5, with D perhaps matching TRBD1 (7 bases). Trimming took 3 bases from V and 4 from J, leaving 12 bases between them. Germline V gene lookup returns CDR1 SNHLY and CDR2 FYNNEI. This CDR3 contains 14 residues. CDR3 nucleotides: TGTGCCAGCAGTGACGCAGGGGGGCCAGAGACCCAGTACTTC. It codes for CASSDAGGPETQYF. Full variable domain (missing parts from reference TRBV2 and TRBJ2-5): EPEVTQTPSHQVTQMGQEVILRCVPISNHLYFYWYRQILGQKVEFLVSFYNNEISEKSEIFDDQFSVERPDGSNFTLKIRSTKLEDSAMYFCASSDAGGPETQYFGPGTRLLVL.

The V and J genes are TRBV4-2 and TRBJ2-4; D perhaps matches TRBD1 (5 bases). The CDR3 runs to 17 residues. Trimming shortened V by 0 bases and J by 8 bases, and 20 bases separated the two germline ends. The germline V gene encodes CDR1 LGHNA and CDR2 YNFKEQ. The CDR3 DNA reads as TGTGCCAGCAGCCAAGATAGGGGTGTGGGGTGGGGTGACATTCAGTACTTC. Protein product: CASSQDRGVGWGDIQYF.

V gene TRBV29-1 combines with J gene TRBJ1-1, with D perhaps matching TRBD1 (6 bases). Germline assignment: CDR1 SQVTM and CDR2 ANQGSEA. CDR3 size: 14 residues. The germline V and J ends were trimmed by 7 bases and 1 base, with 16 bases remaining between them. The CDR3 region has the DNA TGCAGCGGCGCAGGGGCTTTCTGGAACACTGAAGCTTTCTTT. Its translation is CSGAGAFWNTEAFF.

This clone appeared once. CDR3 coding DNA: TGTGCCAGCTCGACCCGGGAGGGTGAAGCTTTCTTT. This gives the protein CASSTREGEAFF. This rearrangement joins TRBV18 to TRBJ1-1; D not certain. Germline values: CDR1 KGHSH, CDR2 LQKENI. The CDR3 has 12 residues. V lost 6 bases, J lost 7 bases, and 12 bases lay in between. The entire variable domain, with the rest obtained from reference TRBV18 and TRBJ1-1, is as follows: NAGVMQNPRHLVRRRGQEARLRCSPMKGHSHVYWYRQLPEEGLKFMVYLQKENIIDESGMPKERFSAEFPKEGPSILRIQQVVRGDSAAYFCASSTREGEAFFGQGTRLTVV.

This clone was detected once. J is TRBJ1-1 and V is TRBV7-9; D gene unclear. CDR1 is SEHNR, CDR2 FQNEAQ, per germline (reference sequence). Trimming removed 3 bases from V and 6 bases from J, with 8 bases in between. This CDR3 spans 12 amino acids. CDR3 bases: TGTGCCAGCAGCTTCTCTGAAGCTGAAGCTTTCTTT. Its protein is CASSFSEAEAFF.

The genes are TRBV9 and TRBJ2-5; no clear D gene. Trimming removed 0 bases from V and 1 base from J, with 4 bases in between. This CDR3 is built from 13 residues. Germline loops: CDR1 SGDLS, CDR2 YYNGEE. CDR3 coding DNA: TGTGCCAGCAGCGTAGACCCCCAAGAGACCCAGTACTTC. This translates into CASSVDPQETQYF.

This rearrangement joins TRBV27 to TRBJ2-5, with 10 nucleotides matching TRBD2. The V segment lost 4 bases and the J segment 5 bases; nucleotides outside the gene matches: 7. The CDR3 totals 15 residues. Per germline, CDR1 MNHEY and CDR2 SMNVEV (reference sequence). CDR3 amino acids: CASSSLAGSRETQYF. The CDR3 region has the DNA TGTGCCAGCAGTTCACTAGCGGGGTCTCGGGAGACCCAGTACTTC.

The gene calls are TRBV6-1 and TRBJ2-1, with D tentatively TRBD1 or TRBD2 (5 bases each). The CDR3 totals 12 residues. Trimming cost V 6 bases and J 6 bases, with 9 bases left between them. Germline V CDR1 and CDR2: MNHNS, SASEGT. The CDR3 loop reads CASRGDRNEQFF. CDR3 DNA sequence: TGTGCCAGCAGGGGGGATCGCAATGAGCAGTTCTTC.

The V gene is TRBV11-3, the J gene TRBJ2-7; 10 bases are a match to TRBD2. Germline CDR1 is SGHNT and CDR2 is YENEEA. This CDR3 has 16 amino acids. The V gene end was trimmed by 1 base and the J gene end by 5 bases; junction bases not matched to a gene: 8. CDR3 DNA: TGTGCCAGCAGCTTAGGTCCGCTAGCGGGAGAGGACGAGCAGTACTTC. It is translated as CASSLGPLAGEDEQYF.